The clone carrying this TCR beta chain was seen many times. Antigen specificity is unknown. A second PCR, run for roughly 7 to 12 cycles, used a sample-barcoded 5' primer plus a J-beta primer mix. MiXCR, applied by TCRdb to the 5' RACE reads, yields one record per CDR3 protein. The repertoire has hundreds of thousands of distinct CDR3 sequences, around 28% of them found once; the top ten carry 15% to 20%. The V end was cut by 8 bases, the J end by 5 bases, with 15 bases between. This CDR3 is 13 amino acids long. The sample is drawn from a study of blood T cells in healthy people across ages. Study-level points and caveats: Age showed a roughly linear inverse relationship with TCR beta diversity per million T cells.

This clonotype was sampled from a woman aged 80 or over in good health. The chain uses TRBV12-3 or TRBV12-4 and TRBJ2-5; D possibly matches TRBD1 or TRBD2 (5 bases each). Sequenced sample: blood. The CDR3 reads CASGQRGGETQYF. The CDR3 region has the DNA TGTGCCAGCGGCCAAAGGGGCGGGGAGACCCAGTACTTC.